The source of this T cell receptor beta chain is a study of T cell responses to AZD1222 COVID-19 vaccine. General study results and limits: Repertoire sampling occurred only after the peak T cell response. Following two doses of AZD1222, Spike-specific TCR breadth and depth rose. Recipients of AZD1222 seropositive at baseline numbered only five or six. Clonal diversity may have been underestimated in mostly white British donors.

Measured by frequency, this clone is medium-sized. What it recognizes is unknown. V was shortened by 3 bases and J by 5 bases, with 22 bases between the two germline ends. The length of the CDR3 is 17 residues. Germline V gene sequence: CDR1 LNHDA, CDR2 SQIVND (reference sequence). This table comes from immunoSEQ multiplex PCR, and its TCRdb copy is limited to in-frame clones, with some not included. The sample holds about 140,000 clones. The TCR sequence derives from an adult in good health. Sequencing was done on a sample of peripheral blood. This rearrangement joins TRBV19 to TRBJ1-2; possibly TRBD1 for D (5 bases). CDR3 DNA: TGTGCCAGTAGTATTCGCCTAGATGCAGGGATCTATTATGGCTACACCTTC. Amino acids: CASSIRLDAGIYYGYTF. Looking up the rest from reference TRBV19 and TRBJ1-2 gives the full variable domain: DGGITQSPKYLFRKEGQNVTLSCEQNLNHDAMYWYRQDPGQGLRLIYYSQIVNDFQKGDIAEGYSVSREKKESFPLTVTSAQKNPTAFYLCASSIRLDAGIYYGYTFGSGTRLTVV.